This entry lists 4 T cell receptor beta chains sequenced from one sample in a study of T cell changes during pregnancy in multiple sclerosis (dated by TCRdb to the late 2010s). The library was prepared using the immunoSEQ multiplex PCR assay. This is the immuneACCESS table as TCRdb keeps it, with only in-frame sequences that have V and J called. A part of the clones is gone; compared with another copy, unresolved V genes explain less than half, and the rest is unexplained. This sample has 45,000 to 55,000 clones in its table, and roughly 90% of those were observed once. Clones ranked in the top ten supply 0.15% to 0.2% of the sample. The material sequenced was CD4+ T cells from peripheral blood mononuclear cells, taken after pregnancy. These receptor sequences come from a female donor in good health, enrolled as a control in a pregnancy study.

This clone was seen a single time. This chain links TRBV5-1 with TRBJ2-7, with 8 bases that match TRBD1. The CDR3 runs to 15 residues. The V gene end was trimmed by 0 bases and the J gene end by 5 bases; junction bases not matched to a gene: 7. Germline loops: CDR1 SGHRS, CDR2 YFSETQ. The chain's CDR3 is CASSLGTGKFHEQYF. The CDR3 region has the DNA TGCGCCAGCAGCTTGGGGACAGGGAAATTTCACGAGCAGTACTTC. Using reference TRBV5-1 and TRBJ2-7 for the parts outside the CDR3, the full variable domain is KAGVTQTPRYLIKTRGQQVTLSCSPISGHRSVSWYQQTPGQGLQFLFEYFSETQRNKGNFPGRFSGRQFSNSRSEMNVSTLELGDSALYLCASSLGTGKFHEQYFGPGTRLTVT.

The DNA of the CDR3 is TGTGCCACCAAATCCGGGCCCGGGAACGACTATGGCTACACCTTC. This sequence encodes CATKSGPGNDYGYTF. The V gene is TRBV19, the J gene TRBJ1-2, with unresolved D. Trimming left V 10 bases short and J 3 bases short, with 21 bases between. CDR3 length equals 15 residues. Germline lookup yields CDR1 LNHDA and CDR2 SQIVND (reference sequence).

CDR3 in amino acids: CASRNSGGTYEQYF. In nucleotides, the CDR3 is TGTGCCAGCAGAAATAGCGGGGGGACGTACGAGCAGTACTTC. The chain has TRBV6-5 and TRBJ2-7; the match to TRBD2 covers 10 bases. V trimming: 6 bases; J trimming: 4 bases; junction bases outside the gene matches: 6. Germline V gene lookup returns CDR1 MNHEY and CDR2 SVGAGI. The CDR3 runs to 14 residues.

The chain joins TRBV5-5 to TRBJ1-1; D unclear. This CDR3 has 14 amino acids. V shed 0 bases and J shed 7 bases, with 13 bases lying between them. Germline V CDR1 and CDR2: SGHKS, YYEKEE (reference sequence). The CDR3 DNA reads TGTGCCAGCAGCTTGGAGGGCCGCGCGGGTGAAGCTTTCTTT. Translating it yields CASSLEGRAGEAFF.